The rows below give T cell receptor beta chains drawn from one sample of a study of naive CD8 T cells in extremely preterm neonates. Measured with immunoSEQ multiplex PCR; TCRdb has only the in-frame clones, and not every one. The data contain approximately 7,700 clones, about 97% of them singletons. Sequenced input: naive CD8+ T cells from cord blood. These receptors came from a newborn in good health. Both conserved end residues are part of each CDR3. The D gene is left open where the match is weak. Clone size, where shown, is once, few, many, or a class for clones that have expanded.

D gene: NA; V gene: TRBV6-1; clone size: NA; J gene: TRBJ1-1; CDR3 DNA: TGTGCCAGCAAGCGACGAGGGAACACTGAAGCTTTCTTT; CDR3 protein: CASKRRGNTEAFF
D gene: NA; V gene: TRBV11-2; clone size: NA; J gene: TRBJ1-4; CDR3 DNA: TGTGCCAGCGGATCACACGTCGGGGTTAATGAAAAACTGTTTTTT; CDR3 protein: CASGSHVGVNEKLFF
D gene: TRBD2; V gene: TRBV9; clone size: NA; J gene: TRBJ2-3; CDR3 DNA: TGTGCCAGCAGGGACGGGGGGAATACGCAGTATTTT; CDR3 protein: CASRDGGNTQYF
D gene: TRBD1; V gene: TRBV5-6; clone size: NA; J gene: TRBJ2-7; CDR3 DNA: TGTGCCAGCAGCTTCGGGACAGCCTACGAGCAGTACTTC; CDR3 protein: CASSFGTAYEQYF
D gene: TRBD2; V gene: TRBV7-9; clone size: NA; J gene: TRBJ2-3; CDR3 DNA: TGTGCCAGCAGCTTCCTAGCGGGGGGCACAGATACGCAGTATTTT; CDR3 protein: CASSFLAGGTDTQYF
D gene: TRBD1; V gene: TRBV4-3; clone size: NA; J gene: TRBJ1-2; CDR3 DNA: TGCGCCAGCAGCCAAGATCATGGGCAGGGGGGTCATGGCTACACCTTC; CDR3 protein: CASSQDHGQGGHGYTF
D gene: NA; V gene: TRBV30; clone size: NA; J gene: TRBJ2-3; CDR3 DNA: TGTGCCTGGAGTATGGACTCTTACACAGATACGCAGTATTTT; CDR3 protein: CAWSMDSYTDTQYF
D gene: NA; V gene: TRBV6-4; clone size: NA; J gene: TRBJ1-6; CDR3 DNA: TGTGCCAGCAGTGATAGCCTCTATAATTCACCCCTCCACTTT; CDR3 protein: CASSDSLYNSPLHF
D gene: TRBD2; V gene: TRBV4-2; clone size: NA; J gene: TRBJ2-2; CDR3 DNA: TGTGCCAGCAGCCAAGAAGTTCGGGGGGGCTTGACCGGGGAGCTGTTTTTT; CDR3 protein: CASSQEVRGGLTGELFF
D gene: TRBD1; V gene: TRBV30; clone size: NA; J gene: TRBJ1-2; CDR3 DNA: TGTGCCTGGAGTGTAGGACAGGGGGACGGCTACACCTTC; CDR3 protein: CAWSVGQGDGYTF
D gene: NA; V gene: TRBV19; clone size: NA; J gene: TRBJ1-1; CDR3 DNA: TGTGCCAGTAGCCCTCGGGGGGCGGGTACTGAAGCTTTCTTT; CDR3 protein: CASSPRGAGTEAFF
D gene: NA; V gene: TRBV13; clone size: NA; J gene: TRBJ2-7; CDR3 DNA: TGTGCCAGCAGCTTACAGGGCGTAGGCGAGCAGTACTTC; CDR3 protein: CASSLQGVGEQYF
D gene: TRBD1; V gene: TRBV6-5; clone size: NA; J gene: TRBJ1-6; CDR3 DNA: TGTGCCAGCAGTTGGACAGGGGGCGCTTCACCCCTCCACTTT; CDR3 protein: CASSWTGGASPLHF
D gene: NA; V gene: TRBV11-2; clone size: NA; J gene: TRBJ2-2; CDR3 DNA: TGTGCCAGCAGCCCCTTGGGGGGGCGTAGCACCGGGGAGCTGTTTTTT; CDR3 protein: CASSPLGGRSTGELFF
D gene: TRBD1; V gene: TRBV29-1; clone size: NA; J gene: TRBJ1-2; CDR3 DNA: TGCAGCGTTGATTCCGGGACAGGCTATGGCTACACCTTC; CDR3 protein: CSVDSGTGYGYTF
D gene: NA; V gene: TRBV6-1; clone size: NA; J gene: TRBJ2-1; CDR3 DNA: TGTGCCAGCAGCGGACATAGCTCCTACAATGAGCAGTTCTTC; CDR3 protein: CASSGHSSYNEQFF
D gene: TRBD2; V gene: TRBV10-2; clone size: NA; J gene: TRBJ2-1; CDR3 DNA: TGCGCCAGCAGTCCTACTAGCGCCTACAATGAGCAGTTCTTC; CDR3 protein: CASSPTSAYNEQFF
D gene: TRBD2; V gene: TRBV5-1; clone size: NA; J gene: TRBJ2-7; CDR3 DNA: TGCGCCAGCAGCTTGACTAGCGGGGGGTACGAGCAGTACTTC; CDR3 protein: CASSLTSGGYEQYF
D gene: NA; V gene: TRBV7-6; clone size: NA; J gene: TRBJ1-5; CDR3 DNA: TGTGCCAGCAGCTTAGGGACAAATCAGCCCCAGCATTTT; CDR3 protein: CASSLGTNQPQHF
D gene: TRBD2; V gene: TRBV5-4; clone size: NA; J gene: TRBJ2-2; CDR3 DNA: TGTGCCAGCAGCTTCGGCGGGGGGGCCGCCGGGGAGCTGTTTTTT; CDR3 protein: CASSFGGGAAGELFF
D gene: NA; V gene: TRBV9; clone size: NA; J gene: TRBJ2-7; CDR3 DNA: TGTGCCAGCAGCGTAGGGGGAGGGGGCGAGCAGTACTTC; CDR3 protein: CASSVGGGGEQYF
D gene: NA; V gene: TRBV5-6; clone size: NA; J gene: TRBJ2-3; CDR3 DNA: TGTGCCAGCAGCTTGGATAGCCATAGCACAGATACGCAGTATTTT; CDR3 protein: CASSLDSHSTDTQYF
D gene: TRBD2; V gene: TRBV9; clone size: NA; J gene: TRBJ2-2; CDR3 DNA: TGTGCCAGCACCGTGGGCGGGGGGAACACCGGGGAGCTGTTTTTT; CDR3 protein: CASTVGGGNTGELFF
D gene: TRBD2; V gene: TRBV9; clone size: NA; J gene: TRBJ2-3; CDR3 DNA: TGTGCCAGCAGCGTATCGGGGGGGGCCGGGACAGATACGCAGTATTTT; CDR3 protein: CASSVSGGAGTDTQYF
D gene: NA; V gene: TRBV4-1; clone size: NA; J gene: TRBJ1-3; CDR3 DNA: TGCGCCAGCAGCCGGCTGTTCCAGGAACGAAACACCATATATTTT; CDR3 protein: CASSRLFQERNTIYF
D gene: NA; V gene: TRBV9; clone size: NA; J gene: TRBJ1-1; CDR3 DNA: TGTGCCAGCAGCGTCCGGGGGGGGTCCACTGAAGCTTTCTTT; CDR3 protein: CASSVRGGSTEAFF
D gene: NA; V gene: TRBV29-1; clone size: NA; J gene: TRBJ2-3; CDR3 DNA: TGCAGCGTTGACGGCGCTAGAGGTACAGATACGCAGTATTTT; CDR3 protein: CSVDGARGTDTQYF
D gene: TRBD1; V gene: TRBV9; clone size: NA; J gene: TRBJ1-1; CDR3 DNA: TGTGCCAGCAGCGTAGCTCCCAACAGGGGACGGAACACTGAAGCTTTCTTT; CDR3 protein: CASSVAPNRGRNTEAFF
D gene: NA; V gene: TRBV6-5; clone size: NA; J gene: TRBJ2-1; CDR3 DNA: TGTGCCAGCACGACAGGAACAAACTACAATGAGCAGTTCTTC; CDR3 protein: CASTTGTNYNEQFF
D gene: NA; V gene: TRBV13; clone size: NA; J gene: TRBJ1-1; CDR3 DNA: TGTGCCAGTAAGGCCGGGATGAACACTGAAGCTTTCTTT; CDR3 protein: CASKAGMNTEAFF
D gene: TRBD2; V gene: TRBV4-1; clone size: once; J gene: TRBJ2-7; CDR3 DNA: TGCGCCAGCAGCCACCCAACTAGCGGGGGGGCCGACGACGAGCAGTACTTC; CDR3 protein: CASSHPTSGGADDEQYF
D gene: NA; V gene: TRBV13; clone size: NA; J gene: TRBJ1-5; CDR3 DNA: TGTGCCAGCAGCTTAGGGGATCTATCCTCAGCAGGGAATCAGCCCCAGCATTTT; CDR3 protein: CASSLGDLSSAGNQPQHF
D gene: TRBD1; V gene: TRBV11-2; clone size: NA; J gene: TRBJ2-7; CDR3 DNA: TGTGCCAGCAGCCCTCGGACAGGGGGCTACGAGCAGTACTTC; CDR3 protein: CASSPRTGGYEQYF
D gene: TRBD2; V gene: TRBV9; clone size: once; J gene: TRBJ2-2; CDR3 DNA: TGTGCCAGCAGCATACGGGGGGGGAACACCGGGGAGCTGTTTTTT; CDR3 protein: CASSIRGGNTGELFF
D gene: NA; V gene: TRBV11-2; clone size: NA; J gene: TRBJ2-1; CDR3 DNA: TGTGCCAGCAGCGCCCAAAGCAGGGGCTCCTACAATGAGCAGTTCTTC; CDR3 protein: CASSAQSRGSYNEQFF
D gene: TRBD2; V gene: TRBV19; clone size: NA; J gene: TRBJ2-5; CDR3 DNA: TGTGCCAGTAGTACCCCCAGCGGGGGGGCCCCAGAGACCCAGTACTTC; CDR3 protein: CASSTPSGGAPETQYF
D gene: NA; V gene: TRBV7-9; clone size: NA; J gene: TRBJ2-1; CDR3 DNA: TGTGCCAGCAGCCCCCCCCGGGGTTTCGCAGGTGAGCAGTTCTTC; CDR3 protein: CASSPPRGFAGEQFF
D gene: TRBD2; V gene: TRBV18; clone size: NA; J gene: TRBJ2-2; CDR3 DNA: TGTGCCAGCTCACCGCGGGGGTTCCAATTAGCGAACACCGGGGAGCTGTTTTTT; CDR3 protein: CASSPRGFQLANTGELFF
D gene: TRBD1; V gene: TRBV5-1; clone size: NA; J gene: TRBJ1-1; CDR3 DNA: TGCGCCAGCAGCCCGCAAACCCGGACAGGTAGCACTGAAGCTTTCTTT; CDR3 protein: CASSPQTRTGSTEAFF
D gene: NA; V gene: TRBV5-4; clone size: NA; J gene: TRBJ2-7; CDR3 DNA: TGTGCCAGCAGCTTGGATCGGTACGAGCAGTACTTC; CDR3 protein: CASSLDRYEQYF
D gene: NA; V gene: TRBV4-3; clone size: NA; J gene: TRBJ2-6; CDR3 DNA: TGCGCCAGCAGCCAAGACAACTCTGGGGCCAACGTCCTGACTTTC; CDR3 protein: CASSQDNSGANVLTF
D gene: NA; V gene: TRBV4-3; clone size: NA; J gene: TRBJ2-1; CDR3 DNA: TGCGCCAGCAGCCAATCGACAGCTTCCTACAATGAGCAGTTCTTC; CDR3 protein: CASSQSTASYNEQFF
D gene: NA; V gene: TRBV11-2; clone size: NA; J gene: TRBJ2-5; CDR3 DNA: TGTGCCAGCAGCTTAGCATCGGGGGGCGGAGAGACCCAGTACTTC; CDR3 protein: CASSLASGGGETQYF
D gene: NA; V gene: TRBV9; clone size: NA; J gene: TRBJ2-3; CDR3 DNA: TGTGCCAGCAGCGCCCCAAGCCCCAGCACAGATACGCAGTATTTT; CDR3 protein: CASSAPSPSTDTQYF
D gene: TRBD1; V gene: TRBV11-3; clone size: once; J gene: TRBJ1-2; CDR3 DNA: TGTGCCAGCAGCCCGACAGGGGGAGACTATGGCTACACCTTC; CDR3 protein: CASSPTGGDYGYTF
D gene: NA; V gene: TRBV19; clone size: NA; J gene: TRBJ1-4; CDR3 DNA: TGTGCCAGTAGTGCTCTACAGACCTTTAATGAAAAACTGTTTTTT; CDR3 protein: CASSALQTFNEKLFF
D gene: NA; V gene: TRBV9; clone size: NA; J gene: TRBJ2-5; CDR3 DNA: TGTGCCAGCAGCGTAGAGGGGGTAGAAGAGACCCAGTACTTC; CDR3 protein: CASSVEGVEETQYF
D gene: NA; V gene: TRBV5-4; clone size: NA; J gene: TRBJ2-3; CDR3 DNA: TGTGCCAGCCGTCCAACCCCGACTAGTCTCTACACAGATACGCAGTATTTT; CDR3 protein: CASRPTPTSLYTDTQYF
D gene: NA; V gene: TRBV4-3; clone size: NA; J gene: TRBJ2-7; CDR3 DNA: TGCGCCAGCAGCCAAGAGAGGGCCGATCCCTACGAGCAGTACTTC; CDR3 protein: CASSQERADPYEQYF